These 32 T cell receptor beta chains originate from one sample sequenced in a study of T cell responses to AZD1222 COVID-19 vaccine. Using immunoSEQ multiplex PCR, the repertoire was profiled, and TCRdb retains in-frame clones only, with some absent. The sample shows 200,000 to 300,000 clones, approximately 93% of them seen only once. This specimen was peripheral blood, taken on day 0 of AZD1222 vaccination. These receptors were obtained from an adult in good health.

This clone was observed a single time. The gene calls are TRBV9 and TRBJ2-1; no reliable D call. CDR1 and CDR2 from the germline V gene are SGDLS and YYNGEE. Trimming took 4 bases from V and 4 from J, leaving 12 bases between them. CDR3 length equals 14 residues. The CDR3 nucleotides read TGTGCCAGCAGCCCCCGGCAGGTGTACAATGAGCAGTTCTTC. The encoded protein is CASSPRQVYNEQFF.

This clone was recorded once. The chain employs TRBV9 and TRBJ1-4; no reliable D call. Germline V gene sequence: CDR1 SGDLS, CDR2 YYNGEE. Between the trimmed V and J ends, which lost 0 bases and 2 bases, there was a span of 5 bases. This CDR3 comprises 14 residues. The CDR3 DNA reads TGTGCCAGCAGCGTAGCGGTGACTAATGAAAAACTGTTTTTT. Amino acid sequence: CASSVAVTNEKLFF.

V usage is TRBV7-2 and J usage is TRBJ2-7, with 7 bases that match TRBD2. The CDR3 is 13 residues long. Germline CDR1 SGHTA, CDR2 FQGNSA. V trimming: 5 bases; J trimming: 5 bases; junction bases outside the gene matches: 6. The CDR3 region has the DNA TGTGCCAGCAGCAGGGAGCGGGAAAACGAGCAGTACTTC. Protein: CASSRERENEQYF.

The chain joins TRBV28 to TRBJ1-2; 8 positions agree with TRBD1. In germline, CDR1 is MDHEN, CDR2 SYDVKM. The CDR3 length is 15 residues. V was pared by 3 bases and J by 8 bases, with 11 bases of the junction left unmatched. This chain's CDR3 is CASSFGDRGGRGYTF. The CDR3 DNA is TGTGCCAGCAGTTTCGGCGACAGGGGCGGCCGCGGCTACACCTTC.

V and J are TRBV15 and TRBJ2-7; 7 bases are shared with TRBD2. Germline loops: CDR1 LNHNV, CDR2 YYDKDF (reference sequence). V dropped 8 bases and J dropped 4; count of bases not matched to a gene: 14. CDR3 length equals 15 residues. DNA of the CDR3: TGTGCCACCGGCCGGGGAGGGGCCGGCGGATACGAGCAGTACTTC. Its protein product is CATGRGGAGGYEQYF.

V gene TRBV6-5 combines with J gene TRBJ1-1; D perhaps matches TRBD1 (5 bases). Trimming removed 8 bases at V and 6 bases at J, with 13 bases between. Germline lookup yields CDR1 MNHEY and CDR2 SVGAGI. The CDR3 is 12 amino acids. CDR3: CASVSGFAEAFF. CDR3 nucleotide sequence: TGTGCCAGCGTTTCAGGGTTCGCTGAAGCTTTCTTT.

This chain uses TRBV28 with TRBJ1-1, with unresolved D. The length of the CDR3 is 13 residues. Deletions cut 4 bases from V and 11 bases from J, with 17 bases between. Germline V CDR1 and CDR2: MDHEN, SYDVKM. CDR3 loop: CASSSNNLPGAFF. In nucleotides, the CDR3 is TGTGCCAGCAGTTCAAATAACCTGCCTGGGGCTTTCTTT.

The chain employs TRBV3-1 (or the pseudogene TRBV3-2) and TRBJ1-1; 7 bases map to TRBD1. The CDR3 length is 13 residues. V trimming: 4 bases; J trimming: 7 bases; junction bases outside the gene matches: 6. Germline V CDR1 and CDR2: LGHDT, YNNKEL (reference sequence). The CDR3 reads CASSRGGTDEAFF. In nucleotides, the CDR3 is TGTGCCAGCAGCCGAGGTGGGACAGATGAAGCTTTCTTT.

The chain uses TRBV28 and TRBJ2-3, with a possible D match to TRBD1 (6 bases). Trimming cost V 7 bases and J 2 bases, with 13 bases left between them. CDR1 is MDHEN and CDR2 is SYDVKM in the germline V gene. The CDR3 extends over 14 amino acids. CDR3 residues: CASKQGFITDTQYF. In DNA form, the CDR3 reads TGTGCCAGCAAACAGGGATTTATCACAGATACGCAGTATTTT.

J is TRBJ1-2 and V is TRBV28; weak D call: TRBD1 (5 bases). Germline loops: CDR1 MDHEN, CDR2 SYDVKM. This CDR3 is built from 12 residues. V was shortened by 6 bases and J by 8 bases, with 13 bases between the two germline ends. The CDR3 region is CASRTGAGGYTF. The CDR3 nucleotides read TGTGCCAGCAGGACGGGAGCAGGGGGCTACACCTTC.

The chain combines TRBV7-2 with TRBJ2-3; 10 bases match TRBD2. This CDR3 is built from 16 residues. The V segment lost 5 bases and the J segment 4 bases; nucleotides outside the gene matches: 9. Germline assignment: CDR1 SGHTA and CDR2 FQGNSA. CDR3 amino acids: CASSPSSGSGADTQYF. CDR3 DNA: TGTGCCAGCAGCCCCTCTAGCGGGAGTGGCGCAGATACGCAGTATTTT. The variable domain in full, with the rest retrieved from reference TRBV7-2 and TRBJ2-3, is GAGVSQSPSNKVTEKGKDVELRCDPISGHTALYWYRQSLGQGLEFLIYFQGNSAPDKSGLPSDRFSAERTGGSVSTLTIQRTQQEDSAVYLCASSPSSGSGADTQYFGPGTRLTVL.

This chain uses TRBV30 with TRBJ2-5; 12 bases fit TRBD2. The CDR3 totals 20 residues. Trimming at V came to 5 bases and at J to 5 bases, leaving 24 bases not matched to a gene. Germline CDR1 and CDR2: GTSNPN and SVGIG (reference sequence). Here the CDR3 reads CAWDRGFGRLAGVGVETQYF. The CDR3 DNA is TGTGCCTGGGACAGGGGATTCGGTAGACTAGCGGGAGTAGGGGTGGAGACCCAGTACTTC.

The J gene is TRBJ1-3, the V gene TRBV18; D remains unclear. V gave up 3 bases and J gave up 9 bases, with 12 bases separating them. Germline assignment: CDR1 KGHSH and CDR2 LQKENI. The CDR3 length is 13 residues. Here the CDR3 reads CASSPEGSGTIYF. The CDR3 region has the DNA TGTGCCAGCTCACCGGAAGGGTCGGGCACCATATATTTT.

The V call is TRBV5-7, the J call TRBJ1-6; D unresolved. TRBV5-7 falls under the ORF class, with uncertain function. V was cut by 0 bases and J by 4 bases, with 8 bases left in between. CDR3 size: 15 residues. CDR3 in amino acids: CASSLGGSYNSPLHF. CDR3 sequence (DNA): TGTGCCAGCAGCTTGGGGGGTTCTTATAATTCACCCCTCCACTTT.

V and J are TRBV19 and TRBJ2-7, with 12 bases aligning to TRBD2. This CDR3 is 15 amino acids long. The junction had 7 bases not matched to a gene; V was cut back by 8 bases and J by 2 bases. Germline-derived CDR1 and CDR2 are LNHDA and SQIVND (reference sequence). CDR3 bases: TGTGCCAGTCGAACTGGACTAGCGGGGACCTACGAGCAGTACTTC. It codes for CASRTGLAGTYEQYF.

This clone was counted a few times. The chain recombines TRBV11-2 with TRBJ2-7; TRBD2 matches at 11 bases. The J segment lost 6 bases and the V segment lost 5 bases, leaving 12 bases of the junction unmatched. The CDR3 has 16 amino acids. Per the germline V gene, CDR1 is SGHAT and CDR2 is FQNNGV. The CDR3 DNA follows: TGTGCCAGCAGCCGAATCCTGGGGCTAGCGGGAGGCGAGCAGTACTTC. This translates into CASSRILGLAGGEQYF.

The chain links TRBV7-2 to TRBJ2-7, with no clear D. Germline lookup yields CDR1 SGHTA and CDR2 FQGNSA. Trimming removed 2 bases at V and 3 bases at J, with 11 bases between. The CDR3 contains 14 residues. The CDR3 is CASSLKADGYEQYF. DNA for the CDR3: TGTGCCAGCAGCTTAAAGGCCGACGGCTACGAGCAGTACTTC.

This clone was seen only once. This sequence joins TRBV18 and TRBJ1-1; D is unclear. CDR3 length equals 14 residues. Trimming took off 3 bases at V and 5 bases at J, with 13 bases between the two ends. Germline CDR1 and CDR2: KGHSH and LQKENI. The CDR3 sequence: CASSPTSVGTEAFF. The CDR3 region has the DNA TGTGCCAGCTCACCGACCTCGGTTGGGACTGAAGCTTTCTTT.

Only one count was recorded for this clone. The chain uses TRBV27 and TRBJ1-6; D perhaps matches TRBD1 (5 bases). Per the germline V gene, CDR1 is MNHEY and CDR2 is SMNVEV (reference sequence). This CDR3 spans 13 amino acids. Trimming stripped 6 bases from V and 10 bases from J, with 13 bases between. CDR3 bases: TGTGCCAGCAGCCGGGGCAGCCAGTCACCCCTCCACTTT. This codes for CASSRGSQSPLHF.

The genes are TRBV29-1 and TRBJ2-3; 13 bases map to TRBD2. Germline CDR1 is SQVTM and CDR2 is ANQGSEA. V shed 6 bases, J shed 12 bases, and the junction held 6 bases outside the gene matches. The CDR3 spans 12 residues. The CDR3 loop reads CSVEGLAGNQYF. The CDR3, as DNA: TGCAGCGTCGAGGGACTAGCGGGAAATCAGTATTTT.

This chain uses TRBV3-1 (or the pseudogene TRBV3-2) with TRBJ2-3, with 12 bases fitting TRBD2. V was clipped by 4 bases and J by 8 bases; unmatched bases: 10. The CDR3 has 16 amino acids. The germline gives CDR1 LGHDT, CDR2 YNNKEL (reference sequence). The CDR3 loop reads CASSRGMTSGSITQYF. DNA of the CDR3: TGTGCCAGCAGCCGAGGGATGACTAGCGGGAGTATTACGCAGTATTTT.

As DNA, the CDR3 is TGTGCCAGCAGTTTGGTTGGACCTGGGTACGAGCAGTACTTC. It codes for CASSLVGPGYEQYF. This chain links TRBV27 with TRBJ2-7, with D hard to call. Trimming took 3 bases from V and 4 from J, leaving 13 bases between them. Germline V gene lookup returns CDR1 MNHEY and CDR2 SMNVEV (reference sequence). The CDR3 contains 14 residues.

The chain links TRBV24-1 to TRBJ1-5; D is uncertain. Trimming removed 6 bases at V and 1 base at J, with 9 bases between. The CDR3 consists of 14 residues. CDR1 is KGHDR and CDR2 is SFDVKD in the germline V gene. This CDR3 is CATSKGSSNQPQHF. The CDR3 DNA reads TGTGCCACCAGTAAGGGTTCCAGCAATCAGCCCCAGCATTTT.

V gene TRBV5-1 combines with J gene TRBJ2-2, with TRBD1 as a possible D gene (5 bases). The CDR3 has 13 amino acids. Germline CDR1 is SGHRS and CDR2 is YFSETQ. The V and J ends lost 0 bases and 10 bases respectively, with 10 bases between them. DNA of the CDR3: TGCGCCAGCAGCTTGGGCAGGGCGGCGGAGCTGTTTTTT. Translating gives CASSLGRAAELFF.

V gene TRBV18 combines with J gene TRBJ2-2, with a possible D match to TRBD1 (6 bases). Germline V gives CDR1 KGHSH, CDR2 LQKENI. The CDR3 is made up of 16 amino acids. V lost 1 base to trimming and J lost 1 base, with 10 bases between them. CDR3 DNA: TGTGCCAGCTCACCACAGGACAGCCGGAACACCGGGGAGCTGTTTTTT. It codes for CASSPQDSRNTGELFF.

V gene TRBV18 combines with J gene TRBJ1-4, with D maybe TRBD1 (6 bases). Trimming stripped 6 bases from V and 6 bases from J, with 11 bases between. Per germline, CDR1 KGHSH and CDR2 LQKENI. The CDR3 has 13 residues. As DNA, the CDR3 is TGTGCCAGCTCCCAGGACAGCTATGAAAAACTGTTTTTT. Translation gives CASSQDSYEKLFF.

The gene calls are TRBV7-2 and TRBJ2-2; 7 bases are a match to TRBD1. The CDR3 has 17 residues. Trimming took 4 bases from V and 4 from J; bases not matched to a gene: 12. CDR1 and CDR2 from the germline V gene are SGHTA and FQGNSA. The CDR3 coding sequence is TGTGCCAGCAGCTCATCTAAACTGGGACAGCGCACCGGGGAGCTGTTTTTT. Protein product: CASSSSKLGQRTGELFF. The whole variable domain, remainder taken from reference TRBV7-2 and TRBJ2-2, is GAGVSQSPSNKVTEKGKDVELRCDPISGHTALYWYRQSLGQGLEFLIYFQGNSAPDKSGLPSDRFSAERTGGSVSTLTIQRTQQEDSAVYLCASSSSKLGQRTGELFFGEGSRLTVL.

This sequence joins TRBV5-1 and TRBJ2-7; 9 nucleotides line up with TRBD1. The trim removed 2 bases at V and 2 bases at J, leaving 2 bases unmatched. In germline, CDR1 is SGHRS, CDR2 YFSETQ. This CDR3 region has 14 residues. CDR3 bases: TGCGCCAGCAGCTTCAACAGGGGGCCCTACGAGCAGTACTTC. This codes for CASSFNRGPYEQYF. Complete variable domain (other parts from reference TRBV5-1 and TRBJ2-7): KAGVTQTPRYLIKTRGQQVTLSCSPISGHRSVSWYQQTPGQGLQFLFEYFSETQRNKGNFPGRFSGRQFSNSRSEMNVSTLELGDSALYLCASSFNRGPYEQYFGPGTRLTVT.

This clone was seen once. This rearrangement joins TRBV6-5 to TRBJ2-7; D might be TRBD1 or TRBD2, each matching 5 bases. Germline values: CDR1 MNHEY, CDR2 SVGAGI. The CDR3 has 13 residues. V lost 5 bases to trimming and J lost 3 bases, with 11 bases between them. DNA for the CDR3: TGTGCCAGCAGTCCCCAGGGAGACTACGAGCAGTACTTC. It codes for CASSPQGDYEQYF.

V gene TRBV9 combines with J gene TRBJ1-2, with 7 bases identical to TRBD1. The junction had 6 bases not matched to a gene; V was cut back by 4 bases and J by 3 bases. This CDR3 has 14 amino acids. Germline V CDR1 and CDR2: SGDLS, YYNGEE. The CDR3 reads CASSPRQGYYGYTF. The CDR3 bases are TGTGCCAGCAGCCCCCGACAGGGCTACTATGGCTACACCTTC. The full variable domain, completed using reference TRBV9 and TRBJ1-2, is DSGVTQTPKHLITATGQRVTLRCSPRSGDLSVYWYQQSLDQGLQFLIQYYNGEERAKGNILERFSAQQFPDLHSELNLSSLELGDSALYFCASSPRQGYYGYTFGSGTRLTVV.

The J gene is TRBJ2-2, the V gene TRBV15; D is uncertain. V was clipped by 2 bases and J by 3 bases, with 1 base between them. The CDR3 has 12 amino acids. Germline V gene data show CDR1 as LNHNV and CDR2 as YYDKDF (reference sequence). The CDR3, as DNA: TGTGCCACCAGCAGACACACCGGGGAGCTGTTTTTT. Translated: CATSRHTGELFF.

The rearrangement links TRBV28 to TRBJ1-4; D might be TRBD1 (6 bases). This CDR3 contains 16 residues. The V gene lost 6 bases and the J gene lost 0 bases, with 14 bases spanning the gap. Germline V gene data show CDR1 as MDHEN and CDR2 as SYDVKM. This CDR3 reads CASSPTGIATNEKLFF. Here the CDR3 DNA reads TGTGCCAGCAGCCCGACAGGAATTGCAACTAATGAAAAACTGTTTTTT.